A single sample gave rise to the 7 T cell receptor beta chains below, sequenced in a study of identical twins. Using its own MiXCR run on the 5' RACE reads, TCRdb lists one record per CDR3 protein. The table has about 890,000 distinct CDR3 sequences, about 12% seen once. This sample also appeared in a second study, on yellow fever vaccine responses in identical twins.

Sequencing was performed on PBMCs. The receptor source for this set is a woman aged 18-29 years in good health.

The table lists this clonotype with many counts. This rearrangement joins TRBV27 to TRBJ2-3; TRBD1 aligns across 7 bases. This CDR3 spans 16 amino acids. The germline CDR1 and CDR2 sequences are MNHEY and SMNVEV (reference sequence). The trim removed 4 bases at V and 0 bases at J, leaving 7 bases unmatched. Here the CDR3 reads CASSSQGQASTDTQYF. The CDR3 nucleotides read TGTGCCAGCAGTTCCCAAGGACAGGCGAGCACAGATACGCAGTATTTT.

This sequence joins TRBV6-1 and TRBJ2-2; D is perhaps TRBD1 or TRBD2 (6 bases each). CDR3 size: 15 residues. Germline V gene sequence: CDR1 MNHNS, CDR2 SASEGT. The germline V and J ends were trimmed by 6 bases and 7 bases, with 18 bases remaining between them. The CDR3 DNA reads TGTGCCAGCAGCGCGGGACACCTCGACGGCGGGGAGCTGTTTTTT. It encodes CASSAGHLDGGELFF.

This clonotype occurred many times. The rearrangement joins TRBV12-3 or TRBV12-4 to TRBJ1-1, with D maybe TRBD1 (5 bases). V shed 3 bases and J shed 4 bases, with 6 bases lying between them. The CDR3 extends over 12 amino acids. The CDR3: CASSFGGTEAFF. The CDR3 coding sequence is TGTGCCAGCAGTTTCGGGGGCACTGAAGCTTTCTTT.

The CDR3 here is CASSLVMWIGELFF. CDR3 nucleotide sequence: TGCGCCAGCAGCTTGGTGATGTGGATCGGGGAGCTGTTTTTT. The chain employs TRBV5-1 and TRBJ2-2; the D is unclear. With 0 bases removed from V and 7 bases from J, the gap between germline ends came to 10 bases. This CDR3 contains 14 residues. In germline, CDR1 is SGHRS, CDR2 YFSETQ.

This clonotype was counted only a few times. The chain is built from TRBV7-9 and TRBJ1-2; D is possibly TRBD1 (6 bases). From germline, CDR1 is SEHNR and CDR2 FQNEAQ (reference sequence). V shed 2 bases and J shed 6 bases, with 16 bases lying between them. There are 15 residues in the CDR3. CDR3 protein: CASSLSGGRINGYTF. The CDR3 bases are TGTGCCAGCAGCTTAAGCGGGGGGCGGATTAATGGCTACACCTTC.

The chain joins TRBV5-5 to TRBJ2-1; D possibly corresponds to TRBD2 (6 bases). Trimming stripped 2 bases from V and 5 bases from J, with 14 bases between. CDR1 is SGHKS and CDR2 is YYEKEE in the germline V gene (reference sequence). The CDR3 is made up of 15 amino acids. CDR3 coding DNA: TGTGCCAGCAGCTTAGGTAGCGGAGGGAACAATGAGCAGTTCTTC. This sequence encodes CASSLGSGGNNEQFF.

This clonotype was observed a few times. The J gene is TRBJ2-1, the V gene TRBV4-1; TRBD1 aligns across 9 bases. V was clipped by 7 bases and J by 8 bases; unmatched bases: 15. The CDR3 covers 16 residues. Germline CDR1 and CDR2: MGHRA and YSYEKL. CDR3 amino acids: CASNNEPGQGGDEQFF. The CDR3 DNA is TGCGCCAGCAACAATGAGCCGGGACAGGGAGGCGATGAGCAGTTCTTC.